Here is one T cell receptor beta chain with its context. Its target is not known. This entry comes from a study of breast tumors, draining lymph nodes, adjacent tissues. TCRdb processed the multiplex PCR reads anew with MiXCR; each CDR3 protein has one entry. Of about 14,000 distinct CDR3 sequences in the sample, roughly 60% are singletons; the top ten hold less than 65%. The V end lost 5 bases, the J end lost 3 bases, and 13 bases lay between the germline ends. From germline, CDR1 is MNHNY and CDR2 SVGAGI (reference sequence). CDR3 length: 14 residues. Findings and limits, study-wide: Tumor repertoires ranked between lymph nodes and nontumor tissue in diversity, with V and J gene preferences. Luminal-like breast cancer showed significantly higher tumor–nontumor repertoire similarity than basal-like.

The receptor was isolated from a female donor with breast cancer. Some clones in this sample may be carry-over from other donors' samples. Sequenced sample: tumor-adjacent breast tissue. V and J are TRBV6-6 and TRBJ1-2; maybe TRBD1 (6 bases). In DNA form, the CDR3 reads TGTGCCAGCAGTAAACAGGGCTTAGACTATGGCTACACCTTC. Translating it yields CASSKQGLDYGYTF.